The TCR beta chain described here comes from a study of T cell repertoires in cytomegalovirus infection. The wider study: Researchers turned to recently identified HLA-C-restricted CMV epitopes as well as well-studied HLA-B-restricted ones. Public TCR beta signatures indicated both CMV infection and matching HLA type.

The CDR3 runs 15 residues. Germline V gene sequence: CDR1 SGHDT, CDR2 YYEEEE. V lost 2 bases, J lost 0 bases, and 10 bases lay in between. As concerns this clonotype: The antigen is undetermined.

TCRdb analysed the reads with MiXCR anew, one entry per CDR3 protein. In the table there are just over 450,000 distinct CDR3 sequences, more than 40% of which are singletons. The source material was cultured PBMCs, sampled from culture after CMV antigen stimulation. The receptor was derived from a human donor in good health (CMV status not recorded). Some clones in this sample may be carry-over from other donors' samples. The chain employs TRBV5-6 and TRBJ2-3, with a tentative D call TRBD1 (5 bases). The CDR3 DNA reads TGTGCCAGCAGCTTCGACAGAATTAGCACAGATACGCAGTATTTT. Translation gives CASSFDRISTDTQYF.